This T cell receptor (beta chain) was observed in a study of OX40 agonist ivuxolimab in advanced cancers. The repertoire was sequenced with immunoSEQ multiplex PCR; TCRdb's copy has only in-frame clones and lacks some. The table has tens of thousands of clones, 87% seen once. V was shortened by 5 bases and J by 5 bases, with 6 bases between the two germline ends. This CDR3 contains 11 residues. Germline V gives CDR1 MNHEY, CDR2 SVGAGI. The sequenced sample was CD4+ or CD8+ T cells sorted from blood, obtained in a trial of the OX40 agonist ivuxolimab. The TCR originated in an adult with an advanced solid tumor such as melanoma, head and neck, liver or kidney cancer. This sequence joins TRBV6-5 and TRBJ2-5; D may be TRBD2 (5 bases). CDR3 bases: TGTGCCAGCAGTCCGGGGGAGACCCAGTACTTC. Its protein is CASSPGETQYF.